This T cell receptor beta chain comes out of a study of cytomegalovirus exposure and HLA in healthy donors. Study in general: Across under 450 genotyped donors, around 82% landed in the Caucasian-associated ancestry cluster. General study points: Excluded: some indistinguishable V segments such as TRBV6-2 and TRBV6-3. The study carried out a later analysis of TCR beta sequences. It associated roughly 17,000 of them with specific HLA alleles at a false discovery rate of 0.05. Accurate predictions that matched the HLA-A and HLA-B alleles of most subjects were reportedly made from TCR beta sequences.

The CDR3 has 17 residues. Germline CDR1 is SGDLS and CDR2 is YYNGEE. Trimming cost V 4 bases and J 2 bases; bases outside gene matches: 10. This clone was observed a handful of times. The antigen is undetermined. PCR primers comprised 60 Vbeta and 13 Jbeta primers. Method: immunoSEQ multiplex PCR; TCRdb's copy keeps in-frame clones and lacks some. The profile shows roughly 110,000 clones, approximately 70% of them singletons. Sequenced input: PBMCs. This chain uses TRBV9 with TRBJ1-3, with 9 bases aligning to TRBD1. This TCR was sampled from a woman under 40 in good health and CMV-seronegative. CDR3 sequence reads: CASSLVPTGGTGNTIYF. In DNA, the CDR3 is TGTGCCAGCAGCTTAGTACCGACAGGGGGAACTGGAAACACCATATATTTT. The whole variable domain, remainder taken from reference TRBV9 and TRBJ1-3, is DSGVTQTPKHLITATGQRVTLRCSPRSGDLSVYWYQQSLDQGLQFLIQYYNGEERAKGNILERFSAQQFPDLHSELNLSSLELGDSALYFCASSLVPTGGTGNTIYFGEGSWLTVV.